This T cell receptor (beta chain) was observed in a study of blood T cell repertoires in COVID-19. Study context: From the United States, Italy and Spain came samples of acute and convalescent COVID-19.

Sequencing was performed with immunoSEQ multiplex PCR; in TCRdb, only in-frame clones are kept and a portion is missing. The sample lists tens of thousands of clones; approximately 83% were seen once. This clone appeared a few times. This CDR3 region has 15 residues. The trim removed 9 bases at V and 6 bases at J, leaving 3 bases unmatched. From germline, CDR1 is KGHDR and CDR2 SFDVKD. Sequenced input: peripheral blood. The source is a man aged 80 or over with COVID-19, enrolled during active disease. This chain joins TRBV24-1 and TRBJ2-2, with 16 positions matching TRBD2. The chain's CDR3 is CATGTSGGVPGELFF. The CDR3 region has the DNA TGTGCCACCGGGACTAGCGGGGGGGTCCCCGGGGAGCTGTTTTTT.